This TCR beta chain was found in a study of blood T cells in healthy people across ages. The authors isolated at least 6.5 million PBMCs per sample. General study findings and limits: A strong correlation was seen between TCR beta diversity and naive T cell percentage.

This clonotype was detected a few times. Its target is unknown. For the second PCR, which ran for about 6 to 11 cycles, a sample-barcoded 5' primer and a J-beta primer mix were used. TCRdb recomputed calls from the 5' RACE reads with MiXCR, one row per CDR3 protein. The top ten clones hold around 16% of a sample with just under 900,000 distinct CDR3 sequences, under 35% of them seen once. The TCR originated in a woman older than 75 in good health. Material for sequencing was blood.

CDR3 amino acids: CASSKGPGTSSGANVLTF. Here the CDR3 DNA reads TGTGCCAGCAGCAAGGGCCCGGGGACTTCCTCTGGGGCCAACGTCCTGACTTTC. The chain joins TRBV7-6 to TRBJ2-6; D is perhaps TRBD2 (6 bases). V lost 5 bases, J lost 0 bases, and 17 bases lay in between. The CDR3 is made up of 18 amino acids. The germline gives CDR1 SGHVS, CDR2 FNYEAQ.